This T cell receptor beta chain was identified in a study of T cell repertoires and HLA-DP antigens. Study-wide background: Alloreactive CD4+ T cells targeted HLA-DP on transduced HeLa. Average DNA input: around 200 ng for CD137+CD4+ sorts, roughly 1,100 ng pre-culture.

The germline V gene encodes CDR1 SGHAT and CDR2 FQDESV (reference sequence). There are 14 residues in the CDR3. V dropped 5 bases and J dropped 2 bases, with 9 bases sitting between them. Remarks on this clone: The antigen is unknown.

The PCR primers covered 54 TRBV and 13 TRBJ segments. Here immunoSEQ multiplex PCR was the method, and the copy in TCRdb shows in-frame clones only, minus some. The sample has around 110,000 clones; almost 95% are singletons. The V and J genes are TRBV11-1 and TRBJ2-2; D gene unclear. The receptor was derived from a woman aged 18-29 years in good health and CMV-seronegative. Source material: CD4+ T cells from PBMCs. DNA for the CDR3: TGTGCCAGCAGCGCGTCGACCAACACCGGGGAGCTGTTTTTT. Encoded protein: CASSASTNTGELFF. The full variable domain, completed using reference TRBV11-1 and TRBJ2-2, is EAEVAQSPRYKITEKSQAVAFWCDPISGHATLYWYRQILGQGPELLVQFQDESVVDDSQLPKDRFSAERLKGVDSTLKIQPAELGDSAMYLCASSASTNTGELFFGEGSRLTVL.